This T cell receptor (beta chain) was found in a study of blood T cell repertoires in COVID-19. Study context: Sites in the United States, Italy and Spain provided acute and convalescent COVID-19 samples. The analysed material was cDNA or gDNA that came from T cells, B-cell-depleted T cells, or PBMCs.

V was trimmed by 3 bases and J by 4 bases, leaving 13 bases between them. The germline CDR1 and CDR2 sequences are MDHEN and SYDVKM. The CDR3 is 15 amino acids. As originally analysed: The assay estimated nucleated cells by amplifying reference gene primers. Repertoires were generated with immunoSEQ multiplex PCR, while TCRdb's copy carries only in-frame clones and drops some. V and J calls and clone size are those listed in that table; D and trimming were worked out from the DNA. The data contain tens of thousands of clones, roughly nine tenths of them singletons. This TCR was sampled from a woman aged 80 or over with active COVID-19. This rearrangement joins TRBV28 to TRBJ1-5; a possible D gene is TRBD1 (6 bases). Sequenced input: peripheral blood. The CDR3, as DNA: TGTGCCAGCAGTTTCCTAGAGAGGGGGAATCAGCCCCAGCATTTT. This sequence encodes CASSFLERGNQPQHF.